Below are 28 T cell receptor beta chains sequenced from a single sample in a study of shared clonotypes between healthy human individuals. It was CD45RO-negative cells, positively selected for CCR7, that made up naive CD8 cells, with terminally differentiated effector memory CD45RA+ cells excluded. Assay used: immunoSEQ multiplex PCR; TCRdb lists only in-frame clones, some missing. The repertoire includes around 2,100,000 clones, about 95% of them detected once, and 0.9% to 1.5% sits in the top ten. The source material was naive CD8+ T cells sorted from blood. The receptor set was obtained from a man between 18 and 35 years old in good health.

This chain links TRBV6-1 with TRBJ2-3; TRBD1 aligns across 8 bases. From germline, CDR1 is MNHNS and CDR2 SASEGT. The CDR3 sequence is 15 residues long. V lost 8 bases and J lost 2; bases outside the gene matches: 9. The CDR3 nucleotides read TGTGCCAGCTCGCCTCCGACAGGGGTCACAGATACGCAGTATTTT. This encodes CASSPPTGVTDTQYF.

The V call is TRBV19, the J call TRBJ1-6; D not certain. Germline CDR1 is LNHDA and CDR2 is SQIVND (reference sequence). Between the trimmed V and J ends, which lost 7 bases and 10 bases, there was a span of 17 bases. This CDR3 contains 14 residues. Here the CDR3 reads CASTHYGDRSPLHF. The DNA for the CDR3 is TGTGCCAGTACCCACTACGGGGATAGATCACCCCTCCACTTT.

CDR3 residues: CASTPGRDTTYEQYF. CDR3 bases: TGTGCCAGCACCCCCGGGAGGGACACCACCTACGAGCAGTACTTC. This chain connects TRBV6-1 to TRBJ2-7; 8 bases match TRBD2. The CDR3 is 15 amino acids. The junction had 10 bases not matched to a gene; V was cut back by 7 bases and J by 2 bases. In germline, CDR1 is MNHNS, CDR2 SASEGT.

The chain joins TRBV6-1 to TRBJ1-1; 7 bases map to TRBD1. There are 16 residues in the CDR3. The V gene end was trimmed by 1 base and the J gene end by 4 bases; junction bases not matched to a gene: 9. From germline, CDR1 is MNHNS and CDR2 SASEGT. In DNA form, the CDR3 reads TGTGCCAGCAGTGAAGAAAGGGGGCTAATGGGCACTGAAGCTTTCTTT. Protein product: CASSEERGLMGTEAFF.

CDR3: CAISEPETGSYEQYF. CDR3 nucleotides: TGTGCCATCAGTGAGCCAGAGACAGGGAGCTACGAGCAGTACTTC. V gene TRBV10-3 combines with J gene TRBJ2-7, with 7 bases lining up with TRBD1. Per the germline V gene, CDR1 is ENHRY and CDR2 is SYGVKD. V lost 2 bases to trimming and J lost 3 bases; unmatched junction nucleotides: 7. This CDR3 spans 15 amino acids.

Concerning this clone itself: Other DNA sequences in the same sample also yield this CDR3. The chain links TRBV27 to TRBJ2-7; 8 positions match TRBD2. In germline, CDR1 is MNHEY, CDR2 SMNVEV (reference sequence). The trim removed 3 bases at V and 4 bases at J, leaving 2 bases unmatched. This CDR3 has 13 residues. CDR3 nucleotide sequence: TGTGCCAGCAGTTTGCGGGGGGCTTACGAGCAGTACTTC. This sequence encodes CASSLRGAYEQYF.

The chain joins TRBV19 to TRBJ2-1; tentatively, D is TRBD2 (6 bases). V was pared by 5 bases and J by 9 bases, with 11 bases between. CDR1 is LNHDA and CDR2 is SQIVND in the germline V gene (reference sequence). The CDR3 contains 12 residues. The CDR3 nucleotides are TGTGCCAGTAGTTCTGACGGGAGTGAGCAGTTCTTC. It translates to CASSSDGSEQFF.

The chain is built from TRBV6-5 and TRBJ1-2; no definite D call. The CDR3 is 14 amino acids. Germline CDR1 is MNHEY and CDR2 is SVGAGI. V was cut by 0 bases and J by 6 bases, with 11 bases left in between. CDR3 amino acids: CASSYSEGIDGYTF. Written as DNA, the CDR3 is TGTGCCAGCAGTTACTCGGAGGGTATAGATGGCTACACCTTC.

A word on this clone: At the DNA level, this CDR3 is encoded by other sequences in the same sample as well. V usage is TRBV7-9 and J usage is TRBJ2-7; no reliable D call. Deletions cut 5 bases from V and 0 bases from J, with 8 bases between. CDR3 length equals 13 residues. Germline V gives CDR1 SEHNR, CDR2 FQNEAQ (reference sequence). The CDR3 here is CASSRTVSYEQYF. DNA for the CDR3: TGTGCCAGCAGCCGGACGGTCTCCTACGAGCAGTACTTC.

This chain joins TRBV15 and TRBJ1-1; TRBD1 agrees at 8 bases. J gave up 1 base and V 1 base, and 8 bases lay outside the gene matches. This CDR3 has 17 amino acids. Germline V gene data show CDR1 as LNHNV and CDR2 as YYDKDF (reference sequence). The CDR3 loop is CATSRGQGAWENTEAFF. For the CDR3, the DNA is TGTGCCACCAGCAGAGGTCAGGGGGCCTGGGAGAACACTGAAGCTTTCTTT.

V gene TRBV1 combines with J gene TRBJ2-3; no check of the table's D call, TRBD2, against the DNA was made. TRBV1 counts as a pseudogene. The CDR3 extends over 21 amino acids. As DNA, the CDR3 is TGCACCAGCAGCCAAGATCGTACGAGGACTAGCGGGAGTGAGGTCGCAGATACGCAGTATTTT. This codes for CTSSQDRTRTSGSEVADTQYF.

The chain recombines TRBV4-1 with TRBJ1-5; D ambiguous. The CDR3 has 15 amino acids. V was shortened by 2 bases and J by 4 bases, with 12 bases between the two germline ends. Germline lookup yields CDR1 MGHRA and CDR2 YSYEKL. The CDR3 is CASSQSNPANQPQHF. For the CDR3, the DNA is TGCGCCAGCAGCCAAAGCAACCCAGCGAATCAGCCCCAGCATTTT.

The V call is TRBV19, the J call TRBJ1-1; D gene ambiguous. Per the germline V gene, CDR1 is LNHDA and CDR2 is SQIVND (reference sequence). The V and J ends lost 4 bases and 7 bases respectively, with 10 bases between them. The CDR3 is 12 amino acids. The CDR3 DNA reads TGTGCCAGTAGTACAGCGAGTCTTGAAGCTTTCTTT. This translates into CASSTASLEAFF.

About this clone itself: This CDR3 is also generated by other DNA sequences in the sample. V and J are TRBV5-6 and TRBJ2-7, with 7 bases identical to TRBD2. The CDR3 has 13 residues. V was clipped by 4 bases and J by 1 base; unmatched bases: 2. CDR1 is SGHDT and CDR2 is YYEEEE in the germline V gene. CDR3 sequence (DNA): TGTGCCAGCAGCGTGGGGGGGTCCTACGAGCAGTACTTC. Protein product: CASSVGGSYEQYF.

V is TRBV4-1 and J is TRBJ2-4; 9 bases are a match to TRBD1. Trimming removed 0 bases from V and 8 bases from J; junction bases left unmatched: 8. CDR1 and CDR2 from the germline V gene are MGHRA and YSYEKL. This CDR3 is 16 amino acids long. CDR3 in amino acids: CASSQDRDRDQDIQYF. CDR3 in DNA: TGCGCCAGCAGCCAAGATCGGGACAGGGATCAAGACATTCAGTACTTC.

This chain uses TRBV25-1 with TRBJ2-3; no clear D gene. CDR1 MGHDK and CDR2 SYGVNS come from the germline V gene. Trimming stripped 6 bases from V and 5 bases from J, with 9 bases between. The CDR3 extends over 12 amino acids. The CDR3 protein is CASSLWEDTQYF. As DNA, the CDR3 is TGTGCCAGCAGCCTATGGGAAGATACGCAGTATTTT.

V gene TRBV27 combines with J gene TRBJ1-5, with D possibly being TRBD1 (5 bases). Germline V CDR1 and CDR2: MNHEY, SMNVEV (reference sequence). V was trimmed by 5 bases and J by 2 bases, leaving 19 bases between them. CDR3 length: 17 amino acids. Written as DNA, the CDR3 is TGTGCCAGCAGTCCCATAATAATGGGGGTTGGCAATCAGCCCCAGCATTTT. Protein sequence: CASSPIIMGVGNQPQHF.

V and J are TRBV6-6 and TRBJ2-1, with TRBD2 matching 9 bases. The V gene end was trimmed by 0 bases and the J gene end by 1 base; junction bases not matched to a gene: 1. The germline V gene has CDR1 MNHNY and CDR2 SVGAGI (reference sequence). This CDR3 is 16 amino acids long. CDR3 bases: TGTGCCAGCAGTTACTCCAGCGGGGGGTCCTACAATGAGCAGTTCTTC. Translation: CASSYSSGGSYNEQFF.

About this clone itself: The junction departs from the called germline gene at one end, perhaps through a read error. This chain connects TRBV7-7 to TRBJ2-2; either TRBD1 or TRBD2 may supply D (6 bases each). Germline V gene sequence: CDR1 SSHAT, CDR2 FNYEAQ (reference sequence). This CDR3 spans 15 amino acids. CDR3 region: CASSLDEGGPGELFF. In nucleotides, the CDR3 is TGTGCTAGCAGCTTAGATGAGGGGGGACCCGGGGAGCTGTTTTTT.

The chain uses TRBV15 and TRBJ1-2, with 11 nucleotides matching TRBD1. The CDR3 length is 15 residues. The V segment lost 5 bases and the J segment 8 bases; nucleotides outside the gene matches: 10. Looked up from germline, CDR1 is LNHNV and CDR2 is YYDKDF (reference sequence). CDR3 nucleotides: TGTGCCACCAGCGATGAGGGGACAGGGGGAAGGGGCTACACCTTC. Translated, it gives CATSDEGTGGRGYTF.

CDR3 loop: CAIRGTGATNTGELFF. The CDR3 DNA reads TGTGCCATCAGGGGGACGGGGGCGACGAACACCGGGGAGCTGTTTTTT. The chain links TRBV10-3 to TRBJ2-2, with D perhaps given as TRBD1 or TRBD2 (6 bases each). The germline V gene has CDR1 ENHRY and CDR2 SYGVKD. CDR3 length equals 16 residues. V lost 6 bases and J 0 bases, leaving 14 bases between the germline ends.

This chain uses TRBV5-6 with TRBJ2-7, with D unclear. Trimming took off 0 bases at V and 9 bases at J, with 10 bases between the two ends. The CDR3 is 12 residues long. Germline CDR1 SGHDT, CDR2 YYEEEE. CDR3 residues: CASSLVLSGQYF. Written as DNA, the CDR3 is TGTGCCAGCAGCTTGGTTCTTAGTGGGCAGTACTTC.

The chain links TRBV25-1 to TRBJ2-3; 9 bases map to TRBD1. The length of the CDR3 is 12 residues. Per germline, CDR1 MGHDK and CDR2 SYGVNS. The trim removed 5 bases at V and 8 bases at J, leaving 2 bases unmatched. The CDR3 sequence is CASSPTGGTQYF. The CDR3 DNA reads TGTGCCAGCAGTCCGACAGGGGGTACGCAGTATTTT.

The genes are TRBV4-1 and TRBJ2-5, with D tentatively TRBD1 or TRBD2 (5 bases each). V lost 1 base, J lost 5 bases, and 14 bases lay in between. CDR1 MGHRA and CDR2 YSYEKL come from the germline V gene. The CDR3 spans 15 residues. CDR3 sequence (DNA): TGCGCCAGCAGCCAAGGTCCGGGGACCATGGAGACCCAGTACTTC. It yields the protein CASSQGPGTMETQYF.

Concerning this clone: The sample holds other DNA sequences that translate to the same CDR3. The chain joins TRBV4-1 to TRBJ2-7; possible D gene TRBD2, 6 bases. CDR3 length: 16 amino acids. Trimming removed 0 bases at V and 0 bases at J, with 12 bases between. Germline CDR1 is MGHRA and CDR2 is YSYEKL. The CDR3 spells CASSQDRAGSSYEQYF. CDR3 DNA sequence: TGCGCCAGCAGCCAAGATCGGGCGGGGTCCTCCTACGAGCAGTACTTC.

The rearrangement uses TRBV5-1 and TRBJ2-7; the D gene is possibly TRBD1 (6 bases). This CDR3 is built from 17 residues. The germline V gene encodes CDR1 SGHRS and CDR2 YFSETQ. Trimming removed 0 bases from V and 3 bases from J, with 19 bases in between. For the CDR3, the DNA is TGCGCCAGCAGCTTGGAATTTAGGTCCAGGGGCGGCTACGAGCAGTACTTC. It codes for CASSLEFRSRGGYEQYF.

V and J are TRBV6-5 and TRBJ2-1; 9 bases match TRBD1. The CDR3 is 14 residues long. V shed 6 bases and J 6 bases; nucleotides not matched to a gene: 6. The germline CDR1 and CDR2 sequences are MNHEY and SVGAGI. The CDR3 loop is CASRGTGSSNEQFF. CDR3 DNA sequence: TGTGCCAGCAGGGGGACAGGGTCGAGCAATGAGCAGTTCTTC.

The chain combines TRBV6-5 with TRBJ2-5; 14 bases align to TRBD2. The CDR3 runs to 16 residues. Losses at the gene ends were 2 bases for V and 9 bases for J; bases not matched to a gene: 8. CDR1 is MNHEY and CDR2 is SVGAGI in the germline V gene. CDR3 protein: CASSYEGLAGVRAQYF. In DNA, the CDR3 is TGTGCCAGCAGTTACGAGGGACTAGCGGGAGTAAGGGCCCAGTACTTC.